One T cell receptor (beta chain) is described in this entry. Its antigen is currently not known. No base-level quality is on record; no much larger clone is a single base apart. This sample was taken from a study of cytomegalovirus exposure and HLA in healthy donors (dated by TCRdb to the late 2010s). Study-level background: An earlier analysis of several hundred of the donors reported 250 to 300 Gb of sequence data and some 120 million unique TCR beta sequences from some 180 million T cells. Alongside the repertoire data, information on donor age, sex, ethnicity and CMV serostatus was compiled. Rather than using new phenotypic data, the later analysis identified candidate immune exposures from TCR beta sequences and from how often those sequences occurred across donors. Typing coverage differed by locus: A, B, C, DRB1 and DQB1 were typed in about 629-640 donors, DQA1 in 500 to 550, DPA1 in some 600, and DPB1 in around 490. Around 320 gigabases of sequencing data and tens of millions of unique TCR sequences were included in an early release covering about 600 HLA-typed donors. Among the roughly 380 genotyped donors, around 81% belonged to the genetic ancestry cluster associated with self-reported Caucasian donors. Across 300 to 400 genotyped donors of the cohort, an average of about 250,000 unique TCR beta nucleotide sequences per donor were sequenced, and around 19% of those sequences were non-productive. To predict cytomegalovirus infection status, the study brought together high-throughput TCR immunosequencing, statistical association of individual TCRs with disease status, and machine learning. A handful of DR-DQ haplotypes were handled as single units for association and clustering because linkage in the cohort was strong. A later analysis re-analyzed previously published TCR beta repertoires from hundreds of donors and added high-resolution HLA genotyping to study TCR occurrence patterns. A later genetic analysis used genome-wide SNP genotypes for about 65% of the roughly 670 donors, treating that subset as a discovery cohort. Using immunosequencing, the study profiled T cell repertoires from 640 or so subjects and related those repertoires to cytomegalovirus serostatus. To decide whether each TCR beta V gene segment behaved as functional or pseudogenic, an earlier analysis of some 600 of the donors relied on high-throughput TCR beta sequencing. HLA typing covered class I and class II loci at four-digit resolution. All discovery cohort repertoires had been generated using a single sequencing platform. The aim of the study was to test whether cataloging public T cell receptors could identify signatures of past pathogen exposure. A separate validation cohort of more than 100 different subjects was used in addition to the approximately 700-subject first cohort.

Overall study outcomes, separate from this receptor: Some IMGT-functional V segments, including TRBV6-2 and TRBV6-3, could not be distinguished by the 87-base-pair reads and were therefore excluded. In both the original and validation cohorts, the classifier was reported to diagnose cytomegalovirus status with high specificity and sensitivity. For the cohort, immune exposure information was limited to CMV serostatus. Broadly in line with IMGT annotations, most TCR beta V segments showed up in productive rearrangements about 87% or about 30% of the time in an earlier analysis of approximately 640 of the donors. Assigning TCR associations to individual alleles was difficult when HLA alleles, especially DR and DQ, strongly co-occurred. Specific HLA alleles were associated with 15,000 to 20,000 TCR beta sequences at a false discovery rate of 0.05 in a later analysis. In a later analysis, several top co-occurrence clusters were reported to appear linked to parvovirus B19, influenza, CMV and Epstein-Barr virus. Because counts were too low, roughly 17 rarely observed V segments, including chromosome 9 orphons, were left out of the earlier analysis of some 640 of the donors. Compared with the approximately 670-donor mean, donors in an Asian-associated ancestry cluster had fewer N-insertions in productive TCRs, according to a later genetic analysis. The study gave a list of some 150 TCR beta chains associated with cytomegalovirus. A further reported finding was that TCR beta sequences accurately predicted the HLA-A and HLA-B alleles for most subjects in the first cohort. The cohort was sequenced for TCR beta chains only, and without alpha or paired-chain data the features that could be detected were limited. According to a later analysis, TCR association rates differed among HLA loci, with DRB1 alleles showing the most associated TCRs and HLA-C alleles showing the fewest. V-gene and J-gene trimming of TCR beta chains was associated with a missense DCLRE1C variant in a later genetic analysis, and the association was replicated in an independent cohort. Because HLA typing was unavailable for some donors at each locus, only the typed subset was used in association tests. Roughly uniform sequencing depth across donors was assumed in presence/absence analyses, although this assumption may not hold. Correlated functional status among segregating V segments might reflect linkage disequilibrium, but an unknown experimental factor could not be ruled out. A few of the identified cytomegalovirus-associated TCR beta chains were confirmed in vitro to be specific for cytomegalovirus antigens. In a later analysis, most CMV-associated TCR beta chains were found to appear HLA-restricted, with HLA associations seemingly driven largely by CMV exposure. The sequencing pipeline was judged likely to have produced a cluster of highly shared sequence variants as a technical artifact. While some public TCRs were present in many individuals, most TCR sequences turned up only very rarely across donors. The authors suggested that the approach could potentially be extended to other disease states and immunological phenotypes. A later analysis found that HLA-associated TCR beta chains were more clonally expanded and had lower generation probabilities than equally common non-associated chains.

The cohort consisted of some 670 healthy bone marrow donors. Cohort members were all nominally healthy when sampled, although unrecorded immune exposures were likely present. The donor tested CMV seropositive, placing the donor among the roughly 270 seropositive members of the cohort. Each donor provided a peripheral blood sample, and peripheral blood mononuclear cells were used for TCR beta sequencing. The Qiagen DNeasy Blood Extraction Kit was used to extract genomic DNA from the blood cell samples. The CDR3 has 16 amino acids, counting the end cysteine and phenylalanine. Of the read, only the CDR3 DNA is kept; its 48 bases are in frame from base 1. The germline V gene yields MDHEN for CDR1 and SYDVKM for CDR2. V is cut by 3 bases and J by 10 bases, and the space between the germline ends is 21 bases. Receptor amplification or capture employed the immunoSEQ multiplex PCR assay. For the multiplex PCR, a mixture combining 60 forward primers for TCR Vbeta segments and 13 reverse primers for TCR Jbeta segments was used. A multiplex PCR assay on genomic DNA amplified the CDR3 region of rearranged TCR beta genes. The Illumina HiSeq System was used to sequence the amplified TCR beta libraries as 87-base-pair reads. Per the authors' processing: In a later analysis, roughly 80 million unique TCR beta chains were counted across the approximately 620 repertoires, and roughly 11 million of these chains were shared by at least two donors. A nearest-neighbor algorithm error-corrected the raw reads and collapsed the reads into unique sequences, merging closely related sequences to remove PCR and sequencing errors. V, D and J gene segments were assigned by aligning CDR3 sequences to IMGT reference sequences. For a sequence to be retained, at least a six-nucleotide match to both a V gene segment and a J gene segment was required. Rearrangements were classified as productive when the CDR3 lacked stop codons and remained in frame with V and J, and all other rearrangements were classified as non-productive. CDR3 was defined according to IMGT convention as the region running from the second conserved V-encoded cysteine to the conserved J-encoded phenylalanine. Sequences without an unambiguous match to a single V gene segment were excluded from the earlier analysis of 450 to 750 of the donors. In an earlier analysis of approximately 590 of the donors, a V segment was called functional when productive rearrangements were above 56.7%, and segregating when the standard deviation between donors exceeded 5%. A statistical classification framework was developed to diagnose cytomegalovirus status using the catalog of TCR beta chain sequences. A later analysis assigned V and J genes by comparing TCR nucleotide sequences with IMGT/GENE-DB human TR gene sequences. In a later analysis, CDR3 sequences and most-parsimonious VDJ recombination scenarios were assigned using the TCRdist pipeline. In a later analysis, every TCR beta chain was defined by the combination of its CDR3 amino acid sequence and its V-gene family, and reads without a unique V-gene family were dropped. A later analysis removed roughly 590 highly shared, low-generation-probability nucleotide sequences to deal with suspected cross-contamination and a sequencing artifact. In a later analysis, a clonal expansion index for each public chain was calculated from normalized within-repertoire ranks of inferred template counts. In a later analysis, generation probabilities were computed using a VDJ recombination model fitted to out-of-frame rearrangements, and the results were checked against IGoR. In a later analysis, TCR-TCR, TCR-HLA and TCR-CMV co-occurrence was scored with hypergeometric tests, and a repertoire-size bias correction was applied to TCR pairs. False discovery rates were estimated in a later analysis by permuting HLA or CMV assignments 20 times. A later analysis grouped co-occurring TCRs with DBSCAN, adding TCRdist sequence similarity when clustering within HLA-allele-positive subsets. Repertoires with fewer than 30,000 or more than 120,000 public chains, plus five repertoires with anomalous nucleotide sharing, were excluded from co-occurrence clustering. Sourced from immuneACCESS, this table was stored by TCRdb with only in-frame sequences that have V and J called. A share of the clones is absent; for the studies checked, an unresolved V gene accounts for under half, and the remainder has no known explanation. For V, J and clone size, that table is used; D and trimming come from the DNA. The sample records more than 85,000 clones, about 75% of which are singletons. The top ten constitute over 12% of the sample.

This chain is built from TRBV28 and TRBJ1-4; a tentative D match to TRBD1 spans 6 bases. The TCR sequence derives from a male donor in good health and CMV-seropositive. The sample taken for sequencing was PBMCs. The encoded CDR3 is CASSFSPDRSVGKLFF. The nucleotide sequence is TGTGCCAGCAGTTTCTCCCCAGACAGGTCCGTTGGAAAACTGTTTTTT. With all but the CDR3 taken from the reference TRBV28 and TRBJ1-4 genes, the full variable domain is: DVKVTQSSRYLVKRTGEKVFLECVQDMDHENMFWYRQDPGLGLRLIYFSYDVKMKEKGDIPEGYSVSREKKERFSLILESASTNQTSMYLCASSFSPDRSVGKLFFGSGTQLSVL.